This TCR beta chain came from a study of shared clonotypes between healthy human individuals. Roughly 210 ng DNA, around 30,000 T cell genomes, went into each sorted-subset replicate PCR. Profiled with immunoSEQ multiplex PCR; TCRdb holds only in-frame clones, not every one. The sample holds over 95,000 clones, about 71% seen once. Germline V gene data show CDR1 as SGHNT and CDR2 as YYREEE (reference sequence). The CDR3 extends over 14 amino acids. Trimming stripped 4 bases from V and 0 bases from J, with 10 bases between. The sequenced sample consisted of memory CD8+ T cells sorted from blood. Subset described: CD45RO+ cells pooled with CCR7-negative TemRA cells. The sequence was obtained from a woman younger than 45 in good health. The rearrangement joins TRBV5-4 to TRBJ1-1, with D uncertain. Here the CDR3 reads CASSQTQMNTEAFF. The CDR3 bases are TGTGCCAGCAGCCAAACACAGATGAACACTGAAGCTTTCTTT. Full variable domain (rest looked up from reference TRBV5-4 and TRBJ1-1): ETGVTQSPTHLIKTRGQQVTLRCSSQSGHNTVSWYQQALGQGPQFIFQYYREEENGRGNFPPRFSGLQFPNYSSELNVNALELDDSALYLCASSQTQMNTEAFFGQGTRLTVV.